This T cell receptor (beta chain) stems from a study of CD8+ T cells in alopecia areata. Extraction and reverse transcription of RNA yielded cDNA as the sequencing template. Sequencing used immunoSEQ multiplex PCR; TCRdb keeps in-frame clones, though not all of them. The sample lists about 110,000 clones; 58% were seen once. The germline V gene has CDR1 MGHRA and CDR2 YSYEKL. V was shortened by 0 bases and J by 5 bases, with 16 bases between the two germline ends. The CDR3 is 16 amino acids. The sequence was obtained from a human donor with alopecia areata. Sequencing was done on a sample of NKG2D-low CD8+ T cells sorted from blood. This chain links TRBV4-1 with TRBJ1-2; tentatively, D is TRBD1 (6 bases). For the CDR3, the DNA is TGCGCCAGCAGCCAAGATTTAGGGGGAACTATGTATGGCTACACCTTC. As protein: CASSQDLGGTMYGYTF.